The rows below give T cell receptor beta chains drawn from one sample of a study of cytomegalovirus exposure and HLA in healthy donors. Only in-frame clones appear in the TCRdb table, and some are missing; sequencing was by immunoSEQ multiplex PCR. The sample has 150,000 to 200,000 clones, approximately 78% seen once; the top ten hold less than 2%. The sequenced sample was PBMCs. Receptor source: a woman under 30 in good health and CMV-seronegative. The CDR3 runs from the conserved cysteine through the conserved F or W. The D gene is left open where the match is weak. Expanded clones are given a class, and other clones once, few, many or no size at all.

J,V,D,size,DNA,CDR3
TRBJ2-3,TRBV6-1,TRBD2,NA,TGTGCCAGCAGTCGAGCGGGGGAAGCAGATACGCAGTATTTT,CASSRAGEADTQYF
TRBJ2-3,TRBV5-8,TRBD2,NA,TGTGCCAGCAGCTCATCCCGACTAGCGGTCGCAGATACGCAGTATTTT,CASSSSRLAVADTQYF
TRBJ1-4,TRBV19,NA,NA,TGTGCCAGTAGTAAGCAGGGGATGGGGGAAAAACTGTTTTTT,CASSKQGMGEKLFF
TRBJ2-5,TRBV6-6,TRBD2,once,TGTGCCAGCAGGTATCAAGCGGGAGCGGAGACCCAGTACTTC,CASRYQAGAETQYF
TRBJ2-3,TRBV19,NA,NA,TGTGCCAGTAGCCCGGGACTCGCCGATACGCAGTATTTT,CASSPGLADTQYF
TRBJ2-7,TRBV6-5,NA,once,TGTGCCAGCAGTTACTCGGGGCTGGCCGGCGCTACCGAGCAGTACTTC,CASSYSGLAGATEQYF
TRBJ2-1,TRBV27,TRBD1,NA,TGTGCCAGCCACCCTACAGGGGATACCTACAATGAGCAGTTCTTC,CASHPTGDTYNEQFF
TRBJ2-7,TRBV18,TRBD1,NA,TGTGCCAGCTCGCGGGACAGGGGGCTAGAGTACTTC,CASSRDRGLEYF
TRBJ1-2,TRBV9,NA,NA,TGTGCCAGCAGCGTAGATTTTCAGGGCTTCGGGTATGGCTACACCTTC,CASSVDFQGFGYGYTF
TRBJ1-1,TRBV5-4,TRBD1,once,TGTGCCAGCAGCTCCGGGACAGGCGGCTGGGGGACTGAAGCTTTCTTT,CASSSGTGGWGTEAFF
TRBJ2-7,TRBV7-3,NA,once,TGTGCCAGCAGCTTAGCGGGAACCTACGAGCAGTACTTC,CASSLAGTYEQYF
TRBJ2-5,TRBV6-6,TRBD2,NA,TGTGCCAGCAGTTACCTTGGCGGGAGCGGGGAGACCCAGTACTTC,CASSYLGGSGETQYF
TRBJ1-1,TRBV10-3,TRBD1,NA,TGTGCCATCAGTGGTCCGGGACAGGGTGTTGAAGCTTTCTTT,CAISGPGQGVEAFF
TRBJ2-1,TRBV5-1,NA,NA,TGCGCCAGCAGGGATAACAGGGATCCCTACAATGAGCAGTTCTTC,CASRDNRDPYNEQFF
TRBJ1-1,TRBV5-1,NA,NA,TGCGCCAGCAGCCAGGACAGCCTGAACACTGAAGCTTTCTTT,CASSQDSLNTEAFF
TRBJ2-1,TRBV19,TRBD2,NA,TGTGCCAGTAGTCCCTGGACTAGGAGGAATGAGCAGTTCTTC,CASSPWTRRNEQFF
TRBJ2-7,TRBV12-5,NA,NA,TGTGCTAGTGGTTTAGGGGCCTACGAGCAGTACTTC,CASGLGAYEQYF
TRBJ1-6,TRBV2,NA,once,TGTGCCAGCCACAGGGATCGTAATTCACCCCTCCACTTT,CASHRDRNSPLHF
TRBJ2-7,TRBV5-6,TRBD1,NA,TGTGCCAGCACTTCCGGGACAGGGGTATACGAGCAGTACTTC,CASTSGTGVYEQYF
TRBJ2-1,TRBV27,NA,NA,TGTGCCAGCAGTTTCCCTCAGCAGGGTCGGGATGAGCAGTTCTTC,CASSFPQQGRDEQFF
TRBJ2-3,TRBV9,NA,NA,TGTGCCAGCAGCGCCCGGAGGGTTATAGGCACAGATACGCAGTATTTT,CASSARRVIGTDTQYF
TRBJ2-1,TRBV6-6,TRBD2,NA,TGTGCCAGCAGTTACCGGACTAGCGGGAGAGATGAGCAGTTCTTC,CASSYRTSGRDEQFF
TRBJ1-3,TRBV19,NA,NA,TGTGCCAGTCGGGTAGGCTCTGGAAACACCATATATTTT,CASRVGSGNTIYF
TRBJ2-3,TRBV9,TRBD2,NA,TGTGCCAGCAGCCCCGAGTCGGGGGGAAGCACAGATACGCAGTATTTT,CASSPESGGSTDTQYF
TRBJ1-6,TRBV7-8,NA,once,TGTGCCAGCAGCACCGAAAACAGGATTAATTCACCCCTCCACTTT,CASSTENRINSPLHF
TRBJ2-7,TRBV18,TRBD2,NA,TGTGCCAGCTCACCAGCTAGCGGGAGCTCCTACGAGCAGTACTTC,CASSPASGSSYEQYF
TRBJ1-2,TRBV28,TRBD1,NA,TGTGCCAGCAGTCACAGGGGGAGCTATGGCTACACCTTC,CASSHRGSYGYTF
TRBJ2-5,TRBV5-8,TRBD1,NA,TGTGCCAGCAGCGTCAAGGTGGGGACAGAAGAGACCCAGTACTTC,CASSVKVGTEETQYF
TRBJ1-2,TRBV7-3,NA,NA,TGTGCCAGCAGCTTGTTACAGGGCGCCCTTTCCTTC,CASSLLQGALSF
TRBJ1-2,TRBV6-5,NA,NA,TGTGCCAGCTCTACGGCAGGAAACTATGGCTACACCTTC,CASSTAGNYGYTF
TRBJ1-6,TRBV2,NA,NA,TGTGCCGGAGGTCCGGGACAACTAATTGGTTCACCCCTCCACTTT,CAGGPGQLIGSPLHF
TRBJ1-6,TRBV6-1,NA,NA,TGTGCCAGCAGTTTTGGGACTCCGGGGGTTTCACCCCTCCACTTT,CASSFGTPGVSPLHF
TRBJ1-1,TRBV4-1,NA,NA,TGCGCCAGCAGCCAAGTCGGGGGGGCGCGGGACACTGAAGCTTTCTTT,CASSQVGGARDTEAFF
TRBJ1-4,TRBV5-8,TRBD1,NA,TGTGCCAGCAGATTGGACAGGGCCTTTGCAACTAATGAAAAACTGTTTTTT,CASRLDRAFATNEKLFF
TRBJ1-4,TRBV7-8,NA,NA,TGTGCCAGCAGCCTAAGGACACGATTGGGAGAAAAACTGTTTTTT,CASSLRTRLGEKLFF
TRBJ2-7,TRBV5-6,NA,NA,TGTGCCAGCAGCTCAAATAGCTTCTACGAGCAGTACTTC,CASSSNSFYEQYF
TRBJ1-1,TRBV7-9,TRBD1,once,TGTGCCAGCAGCCGGACAGGGAACACTGAAGCTTTCTTT,CASSRTGNTEAFF
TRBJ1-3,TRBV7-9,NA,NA,TGTGCCAGCAGCTCTTACAACGGGCAGGGGAACACCATATATTTT,CASSSYNGQGNTIYF
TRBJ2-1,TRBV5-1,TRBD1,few,TGCGCCAGCAGCTACGCACAGGGGGCCTACAATGAGCAGTTCTTC,CASSYAQGAYNEQFF
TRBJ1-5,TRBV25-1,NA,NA,TGTGCCAGCAGACAGGGCTTCGGGCAGCCCCAGCATTTT,CASRQGFGQPQHF
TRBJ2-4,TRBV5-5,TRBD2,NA,TGTGCCAGCAGCTTGGTACCGGGGGGCAAAAACATTCAGTACTTC,CASSLVPGGKNIQYF
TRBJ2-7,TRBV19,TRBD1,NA,TGTGCCAGTAGCCCGGGACAGGGCCCCTACGAGCAGTACTTC,CASSPGQGPYEQYF
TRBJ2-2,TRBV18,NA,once,TGTGCCAGCTCACCGTCGCTAGACACCGGGGAGCTGTTTTTT,CASSPSLDTGELFF
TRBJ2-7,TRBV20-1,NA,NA,TGCAGTGCTAGGCGAGGATACGAGCAGTACTTC,CSARRGYEQYF
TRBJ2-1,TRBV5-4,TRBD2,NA,TGTGCCAGCAGCTTCGTTGTAGCGGGGCCCTACAATGAGCAGTTCTTC,CASSFVVAGPYNEQFF
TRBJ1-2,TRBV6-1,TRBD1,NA,TGTGCCAGCCTGACAGGGGGCTTGGCTAACTATGGCTACACCTTC,CASLTGGLANYGYTF
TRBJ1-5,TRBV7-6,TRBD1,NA,TGTGCCAGCAGCACCCGGGACAGAAATCAGCCCCAGCATTTT,CASSTRDRNQPQHF